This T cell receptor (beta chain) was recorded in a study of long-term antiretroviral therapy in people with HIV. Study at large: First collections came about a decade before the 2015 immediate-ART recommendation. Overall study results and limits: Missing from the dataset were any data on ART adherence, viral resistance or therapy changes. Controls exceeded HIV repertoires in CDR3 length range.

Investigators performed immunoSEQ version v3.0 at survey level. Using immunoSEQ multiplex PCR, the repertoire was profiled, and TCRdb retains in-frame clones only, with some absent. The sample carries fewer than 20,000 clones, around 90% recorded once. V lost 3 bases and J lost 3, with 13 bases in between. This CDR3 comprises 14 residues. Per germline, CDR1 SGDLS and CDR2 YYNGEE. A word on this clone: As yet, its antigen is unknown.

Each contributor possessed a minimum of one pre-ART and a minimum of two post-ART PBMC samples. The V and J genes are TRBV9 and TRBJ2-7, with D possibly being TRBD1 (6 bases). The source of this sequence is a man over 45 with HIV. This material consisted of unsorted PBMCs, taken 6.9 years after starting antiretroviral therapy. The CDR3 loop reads CASSAYGGSYEQYF. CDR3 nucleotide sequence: TGTGCCAGCAGCGCCTATGGGGGCAGCTACGAGCAGTACTTC.